One sample yielded the 8 T cell receptor beta chains listed below, sequenced in a study of vaccination and CD4 T cells after COVID-19. This sample's treatment: 10-day PBMC culture with coronavirus spike peptide pools or control peptides (ViraFEST assay). Oncomine TCR Beta short-read sequencing was applied to DNA from cultured CD4+ T cells. TCRdb recomputed calls from the PCR reads with MiXCR, one row per CDR3 protein. The sample holds fewer than 5,000 distinct CDR3 sequences, about 20% seen once. For these TCRs, the target antigens are not known. Sequenced sample: CD4+ T cells from blood, cultured in vitro. These TCRs come from a human donor who had recovered from COVID-19.

By share, this clonotype counts as medium-sized. The chain has TRBV12-3 or TRBV12-4 and TRBJ1-6; no firm D call. CDR3 length: 14 residues. Trimming took 4 bases from V and 8 from J, leaving 12 bases between them. The CDR3 protein is CASSSLSGDSPLHF. The CDR3 nucleotides read TGTGCCAGCAGTTCACTGAGCGGCGATTCACCCCTCCACTTT.

This clonotype has a handful of counts. The chain employs TRBV20-1 and TRBJ1-5, with D perhaps TRBD1 (5 bases). The CDR3 covers 16 residues. Germline V gene lookup returns CDR1 DFQATT and CDR2 SNEGSKA (reference sequence). Trimming left V 1 base short and J 7 bases short, with 20 bases between. This CDR3 reads CSARAAYSQGKQPQHF. The DNA of the CDR3 is TGCAGTGCTAGAGCCGCCTACTCGCAGGGTAAGCAGCCCCAGCATTTT.

This chain links TRBV4-1 with TRBJ2-7; D gene ambiguous. Trimming took 1 base from V and 0 from J, leaving 16 bases between them. The CDR3 runs 17 residues. Germline CDR1 is MGHRA and CDR2 is YSYEKL. CDR3 nucleotide sequence: TGCGCCAGCAGCCAAGTAGATATGGGGTTTACCTCCTACGAGCAGTACTTC. Its protein product is CASSQVDMGFTSYEQYF.

The rearrangement uses TRBV30 and TRBJ2-2; D is tentatively TRBD1 or TRBD2 (6 bases each). Germline V gives CDR1 GTSNPN, CDR2 SVGIG (reference sequence). V was shortened by 2 bases and J by 6 bases, with 10 bases between the two germline ends. The CDR3 loop spans 13 amino acids. The CDR3 sequence: CAWSPGGPGELFF. The CDR3 DNA reads as TGTGCCTGGAGTCCCGGGGGCCCCGGGGAGCTGTTTTTT.

This clonotype was picked up a small number of times. The CDR3 bases are TGTGCCACCAGCAGAGATGGCCAGGGGTCTGGAAACACCATATATTTT. Its protein is CATSRDGQGSGNTIYF. This chain uses TRBV15 with TRBJ1-3; D is perhaps TRBD1 (6 bases). Looked up from germline, CDR1 is LNHNV and CDR2 is YYDKDF (reference sequence). This CDR3 has 16 amino acids. Trimming took 0 bases from V and 1 from J, leaving 10 bases between them.

This sequence joins TRBV10-3 and TRBJ2-7; TRBD1 agrees at 9 bases. The V and J ends lost 0 bases and 3 bases, in that order; junction bases with no gene match: 0. Germline CDR1 reads ENHRY; CDR2 reads SYGVKD. The CDR3 sequence is 14 residues long. The CDR3 nucleotides are TGTGCCATCAGTGAGTCGACAGGGGGCTACGAGCAGTACTTC. It is translated as CAISESTGGYEQYF.

This clonotype came up a few times. This sequence joins TRBV19 and TRBJ1-1, with D possibly TRBD1 on 5 matching bases. Germline V CDR1 and CDR2: LNHDA, SQIVND (reference sequence). Trimming left V 3 bases short and J 1 base short, with 21 bases between. This CDR3 comprises 18 residues. CDR3 DNA: TGTGCCAGTAGTATCCCAGGGAGAGGCATCCGTTCGAACACTGAAGCTTTCTTT. Protein product: CASSIPGRGIRSNTEAFF.

The chain couples TRBV2 to TRBJ2-1, with D perhaps matching TRBD2 (5 bases). Germline V lookup: CDR1 SNHLY, CDR2 FYNNEI. Deletions cut 9 bases from V and 2 bases from J, with 11 bases between. This CDR3 has 13 residues. The CDR3 reads CASASRTYNEQFF. The CDR3 nucleotides are TGTGCCAGTGCTAGCCGAACCTACAATGAGCAGTTCTTC. The full variable domain, with the rest looked up from reference TRBV2 and TRBJ2-1, is EPEVTQTPSHQVTQMGQEVILRCVPISNHLYFYWYRQILGQKVEFLVSFYNNEISEKSEIFDDQFSVERPDGSNFTLKIRSTKLEDSAMYFCASASRTYNEQFFGPGTRLTVL.